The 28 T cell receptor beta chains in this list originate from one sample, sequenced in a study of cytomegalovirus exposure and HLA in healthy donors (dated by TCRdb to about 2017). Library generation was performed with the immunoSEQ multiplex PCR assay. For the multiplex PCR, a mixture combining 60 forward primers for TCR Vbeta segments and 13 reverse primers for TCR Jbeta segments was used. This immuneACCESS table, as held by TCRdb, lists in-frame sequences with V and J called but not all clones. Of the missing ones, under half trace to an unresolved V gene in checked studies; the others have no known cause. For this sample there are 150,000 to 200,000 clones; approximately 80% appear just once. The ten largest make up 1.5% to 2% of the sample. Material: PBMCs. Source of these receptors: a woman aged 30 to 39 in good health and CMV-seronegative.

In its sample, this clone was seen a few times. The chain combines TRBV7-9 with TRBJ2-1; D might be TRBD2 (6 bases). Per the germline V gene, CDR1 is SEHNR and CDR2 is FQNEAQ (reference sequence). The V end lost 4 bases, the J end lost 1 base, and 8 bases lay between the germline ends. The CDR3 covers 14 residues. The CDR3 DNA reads TGTGCCAGCAGCTCTGGAGGGTCCTACAATGAGCAGTTCTTC. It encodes CASSSGGSYNEQFF.

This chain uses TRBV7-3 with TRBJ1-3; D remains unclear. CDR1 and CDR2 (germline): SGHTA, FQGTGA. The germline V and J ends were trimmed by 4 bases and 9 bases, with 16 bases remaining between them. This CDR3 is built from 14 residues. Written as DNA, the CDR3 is TGTGCCAGCAGCTCCTCACCGGGAGAAGGCACCATATATTTT. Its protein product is CASSSSPGEGTIYF.

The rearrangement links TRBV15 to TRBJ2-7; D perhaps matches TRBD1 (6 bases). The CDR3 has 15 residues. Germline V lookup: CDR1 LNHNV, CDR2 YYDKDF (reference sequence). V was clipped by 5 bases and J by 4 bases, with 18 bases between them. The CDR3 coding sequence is TGTGCCACCAGCGCGCAACAGGGCGCGTCGTACGAGCAGTACTTC. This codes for CATSAQQGASYEQYF. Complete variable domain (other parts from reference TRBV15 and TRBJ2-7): DAMVIQNPRYQVTQFGKPVTLSCSQTLNHNVMYWYQQKSSQAPKLLFHYYDKDFNNEADTPDNFQSRRPNTSFCFLDIRSPGLGDTAMYLCATSAQQGASYEQYFGPGTRLTVT.

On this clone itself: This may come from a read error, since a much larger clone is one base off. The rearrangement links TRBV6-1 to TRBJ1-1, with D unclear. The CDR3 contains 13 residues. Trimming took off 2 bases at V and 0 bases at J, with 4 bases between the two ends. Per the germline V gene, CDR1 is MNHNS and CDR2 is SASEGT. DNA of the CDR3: TGTGCCAGCAGTGAACAGGTGAACACTGAAGCTTTCTTT. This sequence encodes CASSEQVNTEAFF.

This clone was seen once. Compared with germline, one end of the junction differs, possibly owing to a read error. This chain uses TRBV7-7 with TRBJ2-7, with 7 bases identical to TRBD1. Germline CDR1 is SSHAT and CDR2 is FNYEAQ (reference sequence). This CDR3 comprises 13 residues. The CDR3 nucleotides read TGTGCTAGCAGCATGGGGACAGCCTACGAGCAGTACTTC. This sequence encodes CASSMGTAYEQYF.

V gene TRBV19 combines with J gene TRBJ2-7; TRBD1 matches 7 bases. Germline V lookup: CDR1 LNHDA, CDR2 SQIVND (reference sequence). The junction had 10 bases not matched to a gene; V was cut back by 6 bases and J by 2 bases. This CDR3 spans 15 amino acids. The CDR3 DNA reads TGTGCCAGTAGCATGGGACAGAGGGGGACCTACGAGCAGTACTTC. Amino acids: CASSMGQRGTYEQYF.

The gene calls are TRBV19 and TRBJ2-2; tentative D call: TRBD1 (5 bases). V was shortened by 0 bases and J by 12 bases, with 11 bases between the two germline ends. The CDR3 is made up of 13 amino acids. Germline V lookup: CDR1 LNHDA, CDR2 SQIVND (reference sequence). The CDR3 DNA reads TGTGCCAGTAGTATAGATAGGGGTTTGAAGCTGTTTTTT. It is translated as CASSIDRGLKLFF.

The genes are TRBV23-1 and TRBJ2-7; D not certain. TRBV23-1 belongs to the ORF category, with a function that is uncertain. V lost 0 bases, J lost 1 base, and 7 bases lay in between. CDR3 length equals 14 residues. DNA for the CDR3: TGCGCCAGCAGTCAATCTATCAGTTCCTACGAGCAGTACTTC. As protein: CASSQSISSYEQYF.

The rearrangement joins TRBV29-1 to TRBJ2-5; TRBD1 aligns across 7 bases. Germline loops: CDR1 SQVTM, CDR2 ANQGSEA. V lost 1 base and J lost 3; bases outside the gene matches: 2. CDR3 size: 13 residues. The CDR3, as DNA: TGCAGCGTTGAAGTTACAGGGGAAGAGACCCAGTACTTC. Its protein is CSVEVTGEETQYF. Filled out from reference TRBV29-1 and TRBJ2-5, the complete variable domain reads SAVISQKPSRDICQRGTSLTIQCQVDSQVTMMFWYRQQPGQSLTLIATANQGSEATYESGFVIDKFPISRPNLTFSTLTVSNMSPEDSSIYLCSVEVTGEETQYFGPGTRLLVL.

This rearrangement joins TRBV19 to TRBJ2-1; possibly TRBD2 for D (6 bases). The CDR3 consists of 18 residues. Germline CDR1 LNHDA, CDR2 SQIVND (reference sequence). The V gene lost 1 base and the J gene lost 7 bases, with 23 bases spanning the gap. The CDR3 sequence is CASSIGQSDFLGGNEQFF. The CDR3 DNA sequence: TGTGCCAGTAGTATAGGCCAGTCGGACTTCCTGGGGGGTAATGAGCAGTTCTTC.

The CDR3 loop reads CASSVQPQGTSGGYYEQYF. The CDR3 nucleotides read TGTGCCAGCAGCGTTCAACCCCAAGGGACTAGCGGGGGGTACTACGAGCAGTACTTC. V usage is TRBV9 and J usage is TRBJ2-7, with 15 positions matching TRBD2. Trimming took 2 bases from V and 3 from J; bases not matched to a gene: 12. The CDR3 loop spans 19 amino acids. Per the germline V gene, CDR1 is SGDLS and CDR2 is YYNGEE.

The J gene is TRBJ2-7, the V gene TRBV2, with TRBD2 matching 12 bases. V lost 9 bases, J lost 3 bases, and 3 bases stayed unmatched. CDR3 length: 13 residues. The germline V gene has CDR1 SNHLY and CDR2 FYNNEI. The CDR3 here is CARETSGSYEQYF. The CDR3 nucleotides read TGTGCCAGGGAGACTAGCGGGAGCTACGAGCAGTACTTC.

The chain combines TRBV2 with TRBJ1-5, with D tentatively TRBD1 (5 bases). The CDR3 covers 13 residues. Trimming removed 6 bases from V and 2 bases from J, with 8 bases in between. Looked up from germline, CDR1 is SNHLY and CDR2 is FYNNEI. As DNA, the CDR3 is TGTGCCAGCAGGGAACAGGGCAATCAGCCCCAGCATTTT. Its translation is CASREQGNQPQHF.

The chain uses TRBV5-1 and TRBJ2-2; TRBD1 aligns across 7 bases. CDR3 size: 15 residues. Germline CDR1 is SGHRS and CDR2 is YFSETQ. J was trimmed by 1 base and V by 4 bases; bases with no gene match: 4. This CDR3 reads CASSPTGQNTGELFF. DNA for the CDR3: TGCGCCAGCAGCCCGACAGGGCAGAACACCGGGGAGCTGTTTTTT.

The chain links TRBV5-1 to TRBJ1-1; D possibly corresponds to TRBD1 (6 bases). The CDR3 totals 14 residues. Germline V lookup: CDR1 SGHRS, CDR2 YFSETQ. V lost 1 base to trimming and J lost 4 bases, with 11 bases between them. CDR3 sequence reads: CASSLRGGGTEAFF. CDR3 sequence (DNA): TGCGCCAGCAGCTTGCGCGGGGGCGGCACTGAAGCTTTCTTT.

This CDR3 is CASSTLAGGPGYNEQFF. Written as DNA, the CDR3 is TGTGCCAGCAGTACCCTAGCGGGAGGGCCGGGTTACAATGAGCAGTTCTTC. The chain recombines TRBV28 with TRBJ2-1; 12 nucleotides agree with TRBD2. This CDR3 contains 17 residues. Unmatched junction bases numbered 9, after V lost 5 bases and J lost 4 bases. Germline V gene data show CDR1 as MDHEN and CDR2 as SYDVKM.

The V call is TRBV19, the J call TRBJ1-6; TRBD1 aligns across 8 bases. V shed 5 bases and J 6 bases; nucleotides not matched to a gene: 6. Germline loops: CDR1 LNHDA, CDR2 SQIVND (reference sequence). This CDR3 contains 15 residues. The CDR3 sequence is CASSVQTGVNSPLHF. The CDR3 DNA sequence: TGTGCCAGTAGTGTCCAGACAGGGGTTAATTCACCCCTCCACTTT.

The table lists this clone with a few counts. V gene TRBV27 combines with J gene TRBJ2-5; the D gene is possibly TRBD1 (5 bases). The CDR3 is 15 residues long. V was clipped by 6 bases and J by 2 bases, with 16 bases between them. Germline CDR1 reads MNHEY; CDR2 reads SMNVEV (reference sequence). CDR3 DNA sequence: TGTGCCAGCAGCCATGCCGACAGCCCGCAAGAGACCCAGTACTTC. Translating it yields CASSHADSPQETQYF.

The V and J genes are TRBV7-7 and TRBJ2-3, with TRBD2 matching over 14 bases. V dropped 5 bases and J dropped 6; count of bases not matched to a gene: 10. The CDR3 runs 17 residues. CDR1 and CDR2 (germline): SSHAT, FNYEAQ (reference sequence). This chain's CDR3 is CASSTGTSGSGGDTQYF. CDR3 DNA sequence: TGTGCCAGCAGCACCGGGACTAGCGGGAGCGGAGGGGATACGCAGTATTTT.

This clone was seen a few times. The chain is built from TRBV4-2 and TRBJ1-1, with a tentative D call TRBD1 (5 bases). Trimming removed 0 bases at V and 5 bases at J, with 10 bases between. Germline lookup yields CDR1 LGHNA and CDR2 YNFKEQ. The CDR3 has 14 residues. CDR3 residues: CASSQESGRTEAFF. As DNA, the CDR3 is TGTGCCAGCAGCCAAGAGTCAGGGAGGACTGAAGCTTTCTTT.

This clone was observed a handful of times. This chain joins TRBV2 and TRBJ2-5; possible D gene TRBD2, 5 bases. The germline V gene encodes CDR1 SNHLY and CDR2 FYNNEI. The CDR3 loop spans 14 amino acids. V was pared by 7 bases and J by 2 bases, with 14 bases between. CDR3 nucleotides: TGTGCCAGCAAGAAAACCCGGGGACAAGAGACCCAGTACTTC. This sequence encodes CASKKTRGQETQYF.

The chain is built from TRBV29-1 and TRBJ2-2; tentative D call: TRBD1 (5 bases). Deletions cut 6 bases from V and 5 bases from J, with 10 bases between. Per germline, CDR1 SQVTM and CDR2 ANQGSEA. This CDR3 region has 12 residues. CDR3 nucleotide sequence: TGCAGCGTAGGTGACAGAACCGGGGAGCTGTTTTTT. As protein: CSVGDRTGELFF.

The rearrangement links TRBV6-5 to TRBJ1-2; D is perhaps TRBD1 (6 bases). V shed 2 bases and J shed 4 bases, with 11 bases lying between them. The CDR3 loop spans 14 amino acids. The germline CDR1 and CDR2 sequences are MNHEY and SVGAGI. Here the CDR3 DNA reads TGTGCCAGCAGTTACGGTGGACAGCCCTATGGCTACACCTTC. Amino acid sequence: CASSYGGQPYGYTF.

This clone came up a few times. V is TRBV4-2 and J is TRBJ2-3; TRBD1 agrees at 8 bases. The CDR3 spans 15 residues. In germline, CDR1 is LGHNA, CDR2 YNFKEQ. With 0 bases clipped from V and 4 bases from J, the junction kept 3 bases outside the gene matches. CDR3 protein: CASSQEQGAADTQYF. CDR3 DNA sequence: TGTGCCAGCAGCCAAGAGCAGGGGGCGGCAGATACGCAGTATTTT.

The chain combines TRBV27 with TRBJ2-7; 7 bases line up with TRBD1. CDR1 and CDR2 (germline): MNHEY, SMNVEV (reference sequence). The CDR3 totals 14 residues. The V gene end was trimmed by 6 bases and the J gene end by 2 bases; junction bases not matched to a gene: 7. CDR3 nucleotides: TGTGCCAGCAGGAAAGACAGGGACACCTACGAGCAGTACTTC. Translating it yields CASRKDRDTYEQYF.

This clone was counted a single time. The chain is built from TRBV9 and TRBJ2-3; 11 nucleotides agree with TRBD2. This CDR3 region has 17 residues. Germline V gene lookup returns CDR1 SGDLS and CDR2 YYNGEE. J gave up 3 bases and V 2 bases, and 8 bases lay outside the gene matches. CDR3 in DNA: TGTGCCAGCAGCGTTCCCACTAGCGGGAGACGGACAGATACGCAGTATTTT. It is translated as CASSVPTSGRRTDTQYF.

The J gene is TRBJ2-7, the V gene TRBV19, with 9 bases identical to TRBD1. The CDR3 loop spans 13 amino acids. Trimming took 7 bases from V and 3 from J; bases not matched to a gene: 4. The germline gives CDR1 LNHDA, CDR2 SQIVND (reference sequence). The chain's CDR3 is CASKLTGGYEQYF. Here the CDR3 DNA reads TGTGCCAGTAAACTGACAGGGGGCTACGAGCAGTACTTC.

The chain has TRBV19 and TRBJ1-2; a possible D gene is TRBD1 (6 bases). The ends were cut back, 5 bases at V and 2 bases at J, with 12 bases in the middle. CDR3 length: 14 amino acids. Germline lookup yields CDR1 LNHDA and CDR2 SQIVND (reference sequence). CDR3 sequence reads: CASSSGQNNYGYTF. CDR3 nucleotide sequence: TGTGCCAGTAGTTCAGGACAGAACAACTATGGCTACACCTTC.